Listed here is a single T cell receptor (beta chain). Its matching antigen is unknown. Splitting of each subset's genomic DNA was done evenly across several immunoSEQ plates. The repertoire was sequenced with immunoSEQ multiplex PCR; TCRdb's copy has only in-frame clones and lacks some. The sample comprises roughly 2.5 million clones, 85% to 95% of which are singletons, and roughly 0.14% rests with the top ten. The sample is drawn from a study of shared clonotypes between healthy human individuals. Findings of the study overall: Compared with clonotypes that all four donors shared, non-shared clonotypes had lower generation probabilities. Richness estimates generally favored naive over memory subsets.

The CDR3 runs 13 residues. V lost 6 bases and J lost 8; bases outside the gene matches: 1. CDR1 and CDR2 from the germline V gene are SGHRS and YFSETQ. The sample comprised naive CD4+ T cells sorted from blood. Documented subset: CD45RA+ positively selected. The gene calls are TRBV5-1 and TRBJ2-1; 14 bases are a match to TRBD2. The receptor comes from a young man in good health. CDR3 loop: CASKGLAGDEQFF. The CDR3 DNA sequence: TGCGCCAGCAAGGGACTAGCGGGAGATGAGCAGTTCTTC.